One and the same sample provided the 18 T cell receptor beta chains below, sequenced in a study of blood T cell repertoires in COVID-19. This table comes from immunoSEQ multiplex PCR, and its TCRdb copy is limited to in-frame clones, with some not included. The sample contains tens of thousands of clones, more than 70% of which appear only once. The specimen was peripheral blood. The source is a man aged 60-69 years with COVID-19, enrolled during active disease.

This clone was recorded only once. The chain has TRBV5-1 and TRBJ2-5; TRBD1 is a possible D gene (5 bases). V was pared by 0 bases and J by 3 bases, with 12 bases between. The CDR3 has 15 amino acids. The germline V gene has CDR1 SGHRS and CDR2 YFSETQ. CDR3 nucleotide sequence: TGCGCCAGCAGCTTGGGAGGCAGGGTCGAAGAGACCCAGTACTTC. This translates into CASSLGGRVEETQYF. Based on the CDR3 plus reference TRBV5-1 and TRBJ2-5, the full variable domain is KAGVTQTPRYLIKTRGQQVTLSCSPISGHRSVSWYQQTPGQGLQFLFEYFSETQRNKGNFPGRFSGRQFSNSRSEMNVSTLELGDSALYLCASSLGGRVEETQYFGPGTRLLVL.

The CDR3 here is CASSRAYPGERGQPQHF. As DNA, the CDR3 is TGTGCCAGTAGTAGGGCCTACCCGGGAGAAAGGGGTCAGCCCCAGCATTTT. The chain links TRBV19 to TRBJ1-5, with D possibly matching TRBD1 (5 bases). There are 17 residues in the CDR3. The V end was cut by 4 bases, the J end by 6 bases, with 22 bases between. Germline V gene data show CDR1 as LNHDA and CDR2 as SQIVND (reference sequence).

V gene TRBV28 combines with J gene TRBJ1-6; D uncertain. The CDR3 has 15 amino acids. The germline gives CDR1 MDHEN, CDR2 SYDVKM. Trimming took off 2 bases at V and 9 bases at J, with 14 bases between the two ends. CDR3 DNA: TGTGCCAGCAGTTTAAACGGCGGGAGAGGTTCACCCCTCCACTTT. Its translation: CASSLNGGRGSPLHF.

The CDR3 loop reads CASSLGQGLEKLFF. CDR3 bases: TGTGCCAGCAGCTTAGGACAGGGGCTCGAAAAACTGTTTTTT. This chain connects TRBV7-9 to TRBJ1-4; 8 positions agree with TRBD1. Germline CDR1 reads SEHNR; CDR2 reads FQNEAQ (reference sequence). Losses at the gene ends were 1 base for V and 8 bases for J; bases not matched to a gene: 3. The CDR3 is made up of 14 amino acids.

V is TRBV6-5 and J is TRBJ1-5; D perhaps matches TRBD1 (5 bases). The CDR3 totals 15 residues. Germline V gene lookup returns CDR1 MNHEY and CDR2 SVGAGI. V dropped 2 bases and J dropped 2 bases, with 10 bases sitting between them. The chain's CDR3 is CASSYIGGGNQPQHF. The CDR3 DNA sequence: TGTGCCAGCAGTTACATAGGAGGGGGCAATCAGCCCCAGCATTTT.

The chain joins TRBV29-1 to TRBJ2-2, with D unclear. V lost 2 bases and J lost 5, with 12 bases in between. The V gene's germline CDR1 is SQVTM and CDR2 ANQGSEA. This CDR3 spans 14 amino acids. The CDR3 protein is CSVEHGSLTGELFF. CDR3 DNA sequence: TGCAGCGTTGAACACGGGTCCTTAACCGGGGAGCTGTTTTTT.

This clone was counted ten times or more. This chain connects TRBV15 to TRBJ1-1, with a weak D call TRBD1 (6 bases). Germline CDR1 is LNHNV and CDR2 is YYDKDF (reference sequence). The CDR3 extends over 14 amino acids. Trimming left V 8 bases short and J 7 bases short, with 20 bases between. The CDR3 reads CATGVDRTINEAFF. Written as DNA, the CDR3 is TGTGCCACCGGCGTAGACAGGACGATTAATGAAGCTTTCTTT.

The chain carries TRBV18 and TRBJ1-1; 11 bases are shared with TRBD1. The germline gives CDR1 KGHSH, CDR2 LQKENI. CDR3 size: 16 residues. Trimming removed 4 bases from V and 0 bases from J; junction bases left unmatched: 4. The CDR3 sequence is CASSLGQGAMNTEAFF. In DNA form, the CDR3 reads TGTGCCAGCTCACTCGGACAGGGGGCCATGAACACTGAAGCTTTCTTT.

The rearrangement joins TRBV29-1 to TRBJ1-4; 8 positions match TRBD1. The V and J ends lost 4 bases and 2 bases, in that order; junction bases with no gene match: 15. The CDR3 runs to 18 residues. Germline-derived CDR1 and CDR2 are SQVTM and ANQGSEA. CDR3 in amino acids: CSVANVGRGLGTNEKLFF. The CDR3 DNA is TGCAGCGTTGCAAATGTTGGCAGGGGGCTAGGGACTAATGAAAAACTGTTTTTT.

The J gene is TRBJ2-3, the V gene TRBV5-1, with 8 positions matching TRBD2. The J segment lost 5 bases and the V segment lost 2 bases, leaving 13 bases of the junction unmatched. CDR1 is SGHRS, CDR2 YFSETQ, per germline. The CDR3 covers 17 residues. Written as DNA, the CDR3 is TGCGCCAGCAGCTTTTACACCGGGACTAGTTTACAAGATACGCAGTATTTT. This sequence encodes CASSFYTGTSLQDTQYF.

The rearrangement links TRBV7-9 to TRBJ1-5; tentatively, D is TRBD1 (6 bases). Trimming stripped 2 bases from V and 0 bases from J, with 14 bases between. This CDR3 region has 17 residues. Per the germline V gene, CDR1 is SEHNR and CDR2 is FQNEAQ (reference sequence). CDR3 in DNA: TGTGCCAGCAGCTTAACCAGGGGACAAGATAGCAATCAGCCCCAGCATTTT. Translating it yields CASSLTRGQDSNQPQHF. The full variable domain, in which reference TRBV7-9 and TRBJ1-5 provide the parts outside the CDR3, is DTGVSQNPRHKITKRGQNVTFRCDPISEHNRLYWYRQTLGQGPEFLTYFQNEAQLEKSRLLSDRFSAERPKGSFSTLEIQRTEQGDSAMYLCASSLTRGQDSNQPQHFGDGTRLSIL.

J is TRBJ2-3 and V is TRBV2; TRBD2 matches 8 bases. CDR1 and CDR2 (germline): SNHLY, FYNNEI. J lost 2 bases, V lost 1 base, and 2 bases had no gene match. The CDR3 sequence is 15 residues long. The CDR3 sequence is CASSEGRGATDTQYF. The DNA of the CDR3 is TGTGCCAGCAGTGAAGGGCGGGGGGCCACAGATACGCAGTATTTT.

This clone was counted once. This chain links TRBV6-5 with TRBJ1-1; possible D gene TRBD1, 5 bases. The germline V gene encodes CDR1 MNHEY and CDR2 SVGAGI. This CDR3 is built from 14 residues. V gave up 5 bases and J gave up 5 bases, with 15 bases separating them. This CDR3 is CASSPDWGGTEAFF. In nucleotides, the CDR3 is TGTGCCAGCAGTCCCGATTGGGGGGGGACTGAAGCTTTCTTT.

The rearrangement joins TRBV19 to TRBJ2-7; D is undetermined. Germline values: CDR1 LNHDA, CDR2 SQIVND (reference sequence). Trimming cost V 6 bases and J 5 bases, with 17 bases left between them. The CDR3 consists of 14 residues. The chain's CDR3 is CASSRQAAANEQYF. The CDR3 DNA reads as TGTGCCAGTAGCCGGCAGGCTGCAGCCAACGAGCAGTACTTC. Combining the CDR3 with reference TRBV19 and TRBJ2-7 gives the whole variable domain DGGITQSPKYLFRKEGQNVTLSCEQNLNHDAMYWYRQDPGQGLRLIYYSQIVNDFQKGDIAEGYSVSREKKESFPLTVTSAQKNPTAFYLCASSRQAAANEQYFGPGTRLTVT.

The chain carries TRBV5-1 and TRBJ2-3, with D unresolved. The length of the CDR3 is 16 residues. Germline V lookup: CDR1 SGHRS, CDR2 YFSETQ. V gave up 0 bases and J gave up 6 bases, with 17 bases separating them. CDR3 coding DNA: TGCGCCAGCAGCTTGGGGGTCGCCCCTGGGCCGGATACGCAGTATTTT. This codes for CASSLGVAPGPDTQYF.

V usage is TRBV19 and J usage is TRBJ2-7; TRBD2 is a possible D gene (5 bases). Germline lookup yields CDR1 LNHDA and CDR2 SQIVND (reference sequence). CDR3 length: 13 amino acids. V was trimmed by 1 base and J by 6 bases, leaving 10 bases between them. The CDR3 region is CASSIVGEGEQYF. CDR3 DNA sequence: TGTGCCAGTAGTATAGTGGGAGAGGGCGAGCAGTACTTC.

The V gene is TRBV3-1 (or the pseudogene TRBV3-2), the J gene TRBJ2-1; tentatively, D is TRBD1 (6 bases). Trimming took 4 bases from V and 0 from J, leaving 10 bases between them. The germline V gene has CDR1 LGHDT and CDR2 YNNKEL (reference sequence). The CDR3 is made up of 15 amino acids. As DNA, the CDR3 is TGTGCCAGCAGCCTTCAGGGGAGCTCCTACAATGAGCAGTTCTTC. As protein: CASSLQGSSYNEQFF.

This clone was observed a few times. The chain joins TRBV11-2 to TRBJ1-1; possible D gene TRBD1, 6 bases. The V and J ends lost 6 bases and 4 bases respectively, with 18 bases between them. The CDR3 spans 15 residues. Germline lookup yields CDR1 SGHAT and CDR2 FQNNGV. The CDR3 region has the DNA TGTGCCAGCAGACCTATTACAGGGAGGGGCACTGAAGCTTTCTTT. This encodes CASRPITGRGTEAFF.